What follows are 16 T cell receptor beta chains derived from one specimen sequenced in a study of blood T cell repertoires in COVID-19 (dated by TCRdb to the early 2020s). The method was the immunoSEQ multiplex PCR assay. The source is immuneACCESS, and TCRdb retained only in-frame sequences with V and J called. Part of the clones is not carried over; for the studies checked, unresolved V genes explain less than half of this, and the remainder is unexplained. In this sample the table shows 200,000 to 250,000 clones, around 89% of which occur a single time. Of the sample, approximately 1.6% is held by the ten largest clones. Sequences were obtained from peripheral blood. Receptor source: a man between 65 and 85 years old with acute or convalescent COVID-19.

This chain uses TRBV19 with TRBJ2-2, with 9 bases fitting TRBD2. The CDR3 has 17 amino acids. Losses at the gene ends were 6 bases for V and 1 base for J; bases not matched to a gene: 9. Germline CDR1 LNHDA, CDR2 SQIVND (reference sequence). CDR3 amino acids: CASRGTRREGNTGELFF. The DNA of the CDR3 is TGTGCCAGTAGAGGAACTAGGCGGGAGGGGAACACCGGGGAGCTGTTTTTT. The full variable domain, its missing parts supplied by reference TRBV19 and TRBJ2-2, is DGGITQSPKYLFRKEGQNVTLSCEQNLNHDAMYWYRQDPGQGLRLIYYSQIVNDFQKGDIAEGYSVSREKKESFPLTVTSAQKNPTAFYLCASRGTRREGNTGELFFGEGSRLTVL.

The V call is TRBV7-2, the J call TRBJ1-1, with 9 bases aligning to TRBD1. V shed 6 bases, J shed 2 bases, and the junction held 4 bases outside the gene matches. Germline lookup yields CDR1 SGHTA and CDR2 FQGNSA. The CDR3 is made up of 14 amino acids. DNA for the CDR3: TGTGCCAGCAGACTTACAGGGGGCAACACTGAAGCTTTCTTT. Translated: CASRLTGGNTEAFF. The variable domain in full, with the rest retrieved from reference TRBV7-2 and TRBJ1-1, is GAGVSQSPSNKVTEKGKDVELRCDPISGHTALYWYRQSLGQGLEFLIYFQGNSAPDKSGLPSDRFSAERTGGSVSTLTIQRTQQEDSAVYLCASRLTGGNTEAFFGQGTRLTVV.

CDR3 coding DNA: TGTGCCAGCTCACCGCAGGGACACGGGATGAGCACTGAAGCTTTCTTT. Translated, it gives CASSPQGHGMSTEAFF. The V and J genes are TRBV18 and TRBJ1-1; D possibly corresponds to TRBD1 (6 bases). The V end lost 3 bases, the J end lost 4 bases, and 18 bases lay between the germline ends. This CDR3 is 16 amino acids long. From germline, CDR1 is KGHSH and CDR2 LQKENI.

The chain uses TRBV27 and TRBJ2-7; TRBD2 matches at 14 bases. The trim removed 2 bases at V and 4 bases at J, leaving 4 bases unmatched. The germline V gene encodes CDR1 MNHEY and CDR2 SMNVEV (reference sequence). CDR3 length: 16 residues. CDR3 protein: CASSLKGLAGVYEQYF. In DNA, the CDR3 is TGTGCCAGCAGTTTAAAGGGACTAGCGGGAGTGTACGAGCAGTACTTC.

The chain has TRBV9 and TRBJ2-1, with 7 nucleotides matching TRBD1. V lost 0 bases and J lost 9; bases outside the gene matches: 6. Germline V gives CDR1 SGDLS, CDR2 YYNGEE. The CDR3 has 14 residues. DNA for the CDR3: TGTGCCAGCAGCGTAGGCGGAAACAGGGGTGAGCAGTTCTTC. Encoded protein: CASSVGGNRGEQFF. The entire variable domain, with the rest obtained from reference TRBV9 and TRBJ2-1, is as follows: DSGVTQTPKHLITATGQRVTLRCSPRSGDLSVYWYQQSLDQGLQFLIQYYNGEERAKGNILERFSAQQFPDLHSELNLSSLELGDSALYFCASSVGGNRGEQFFGPGTRLTVL.

J is TRBJ1-3 and V is TRBV7-9; D is perhaps TRBD1 (6 bases). The CDR3 totals 15 residues. Between the trimmed V and J ends, which lost 6 bases and 4 bases, there was a span of 16 bases. The germline gives CDR1 SEHNR, CDR2 FQNEAQ (reference sequence). DNA for the CDR3: TGTGCCAGCAGTCCGCAAGGGGGTCAAGGAAACACCATATATTTT. Residues: CASSPQGGQGNTIYF. The full variable domain, rest sourced from reference TRBV7-9 and TRBJ1-3, is DTGVSQNPRHKITKRGQNVTFRCDPISEHNRLYWYRQTLGQGPEFLTYFQNEAQLEKSRLLSDRFSAERPKGSFSTLEIQRTEQGDSAMYLCASSPQGGQGNTIYFGEGSWLTVV.

The rearrangement joins TRBV20-1 to TRBJ2-7, with 11 nucleotides matching TRBD2. Germline V gives CDR1 DFQATT, CDR2 SNEGSKA (reference sequence). The CDR3 spans 14 residues. V lost 3 bases to trimming and J lost 9 bases; unmatched junction nucleotides: 10. Here the CDR3 DNA reads TGCAGTGCTAGTGATACTAGCGGGAGTTTAAGGCAGTACTTC. It encodes CSASDTSGSLRQYF.

The genes are TRBV19 and TRBJ2-1; TRBD2 matches 12 bases. The V segment lost 7 bases and the J segment 0 bases; nucleotides outside the gene matches: 16. Germline values: CDR1 LNHDA, CDR2 SQIVND (reference sequence). This CDR3 is built from 20 residues. CDR3 nucleotide sequence: TGTGCCAGTATATACGTTTCGGGACTAGCGGGCTTGAGCTCCTACAATGAGCAGTTCTTC. Translated: CASIYVSGLAGLSSYNEQFF.

V usage is TRBV6-5 and J usage is TRBJ2-1; TRBD1 matches at 8 bases. This CDR3 region has 15 residues. V was pared by 4 bases and J by 4 bases, with 6 bases of the junction left unmatched. The germline V gene has CDR1 MNHEY and CDR2 SVGAGI. For the CDR3, the DNA is TGTGCCAGCAGTTGGTCAGGGGGCCGATACAATGAGCAGTTCTTC. Translation gives CASSWSGGRYNEQFF.

The J gene is TRBJ2-1, the V gene TRBV19; 8 nucleotides align to TRBD1. The CDR3 contains 18 residues. Germline V CDR1 and CDR2: LNHDA, SQIVND (reference sequence). V was clipped by 1 base and J by 5 bases; unmatched bases: 13. CDR3 sequence: CASSIGTGRTDLHNEQFF. CDR3 nucleotides: TGTGCCAGTAGTATAGGGACAGGGAGAACAGACTTACACAATGAGCAGTTCTTC.

The chain uses TRBV5-4 and TRBJ2-5; tentative D call: TRBD2 (6 bases). V gave up 0 bases and J gave up 7 bases, with 16 bases separating them. The CDR3 has 15 residues. Germline V gene sequence: CDR1 SGHNT, CDR2 YYREEE (reference sequence). CDR3 bases: TGTGCCAGCAGCTTGGGCGGGGACGCACCCCTGACCCAGTACTTC. This encodes CASSLGGDAPLTQYF.

This chain links TRBV24-1 with TRBJ2-7, with 11 positions matching TRBD1. V lost 3 bases and J lost 5; bases outside the gene matches: 5. The length of the CDR3 is 15 residues. Germline assignment: CDR1 KGHDR and CDR2 SFDVKD. In DNA form, the CDR3 reads TGTGCCACCAGTGATGCCAGGACAGGGGGCCACGAGCAGTACTTC. The encoded protein is CATSDARTGGHEQYF.

The chain links TRBV12-3 or TRBV12-4 to TRBJ2-3, with unresolved D. The CDR3 loop spans 12 amino acids. With 6 bases removed from V and 3 bases from J, the gap between germline ends came to 7 bases. DNA for the CDR3: TGTGCCAGCAGACCCGGGACAGATACGCAGTATTTT. Its protein product is CASRPGTDTQYF.

This clone was seen only a few times. CDR3 DNA: TGTGCCAGCCTCAGACAGGTCCCCAATGAGCAGTTCTTC. Amino acids: CASLRQVPNEQFF. The chain links TRBV2 to TRBJ2-1; tentative D call: TRBD1 (6 bases). Germline CDR1 SNHLY, CDR2 FYNNEI. V dropped 8 bases and J dropped 6 bases, with 14 bases sitting between them. The CDR3 runs to 13 residues.

The chain recombines TRBV10-1 with TRBJ2-2, with 10 positions matching TRBD1. This CDR3 spans 16 amino acids. Germline-derived CDR1 and CDR2 are WNHNN and SYGVQD (reference sequence). V trimming: 9 bases; J trimming: 2 bases; junction bases outside the gene matches: 9. DNA of the CDR3: TGCGCCAGGGGGAGGGGACAGGGGACCAACACCGGGGAGCTGTTTTTT. Protein sequence: CARGRGQGTNTGELFF.

This chain uses TRBV6-2 or TRBV6-3 with TRBJ2-2; possible D gene TRBD2, 6 bases. Trimming cost V 0 bases and J 4 bases, with 12 bases left between them. Germline-derived CDR1 and CDR2 are MNHEY and SVGEGT. This CDR3 spans 16 amino acids. CDR3 in DNA: TGTGCCAGCAGTTACTCTGGGGGGAAAGTCACCGGGGAGCTGTTTTTT. Translating gives CASSYSGGKVTGELFF.